This T cell receptor (beta chain) was identified during a study of persistence of HIV-infected CD4 T cells. About the study: Antigen stimulation activated a lower proportion of cells, more of them memory, than anti-CD3/anti-CD28 stimulation. Findings of the study overall: Proviral oligoclonality tracked with TCR oligoclonality within the same sorted cells.

This was the immunoSEQ version 4 assay in survey mode. The assay was immunoSEQ multiplex PCR, and TCRdb's table has in-frame clones only and misses some. This table has under 50,000 clones, 80% to 95% appearing once. Worth noting for this clone: What it binds is unknown.

Nonspecific anti-CD3/anti-CD28 bead stimulation represents the broad CD4+ T cell repertoire. Responding CD4+ T cells were sorted by upregulation of both CD40 ligand and CD69. Adults with HIV-1 started suppressive ART while chronically infected. A roughly 20-hour stimulation of CD8-depleted PBMCs used anti-CD28/CD49d costimulation, CD40-blocking antibody and enfuvirtide. With 0 bases clipped from V and 10 bases from J, the junction kept 7 bases outside the gene matches. The germline V gene has CDR1 SGDLS and CDR2 YYNGEE. The CDR3 is made up of 15 amino acids. This receptor was taken from an adult man with HIV who was CMV-seropositive. The sequences come from CD4+ T cells sorted from PBMCs after roughly 17-hour stimulation, collected from a patient who received antiretroviral therapy. V and J are TRBV9 and TRBJ1-6; 7 nucleotides match TRBD1. The CDR3 loop is CASSVDRGSESPLHF. The CDR3 coding sequence is TGTGCCAGCAGCGTAGACAGGGGCTCTGAATCACCCCTCCACTTT.